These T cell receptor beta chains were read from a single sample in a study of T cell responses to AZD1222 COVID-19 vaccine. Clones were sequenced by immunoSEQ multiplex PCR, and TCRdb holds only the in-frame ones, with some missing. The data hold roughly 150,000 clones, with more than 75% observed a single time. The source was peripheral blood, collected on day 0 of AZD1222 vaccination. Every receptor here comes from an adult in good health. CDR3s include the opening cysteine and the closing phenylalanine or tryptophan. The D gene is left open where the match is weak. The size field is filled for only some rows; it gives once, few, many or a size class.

DNA: TGTGCCAGTAGACAAATCAGACAGGGCCATAATTCACCCCTCCACTTT
CDR3: CASRQIRQGHNSPLHF
size: .
V: TRBV19
D: TRBD1
J: TRBJ1-6

DNA: TGTGCCAGCAGTTCCCTTGCGCCTACAGTGGGTGAGCAGTTCTTC
CDR3: CASSSLAPTVGEQFF
size: .
V: TRBV6-5
D: .
J: TRBJ2-1

DNA: TGTGCCAGCAGGCCGGGACGGCACTCTGGAAACACCATATATTTT
CDR3: CASRPGRHSGNTIYF
size: .
V: TRBV6-6
D: .
J: TRBJ1-3

DNA: TGTGCCACGGCGGGAAAGGCCGTTAACTATGGCTACACCTTC
CDR3: CATAGKAVNYGYTF
size: .
V: TRBV27
D: .
J: TRBJ1-2

DNA: TGTGCCAGCAGCTTAGGGCTAACTCCATACAATGAGCAGTTCTTC
CDR3: CASSLGLTPYNEQFF
size: .
V: TRBV7-2
D: .
J: TRBJ2-1

DNA: TGTGCCAGCAGCTTGAGACAGGCCGGGGGCTACACCTTC
CDR3: CASSLRQAGGYTF
size: .
V: TRBV5-8
D: .
J: TRBJ1-2

DNA: TGTGCCAGCAGCCCCCAAGCGGGGGTCGGAAACACCATATATTTT
CDR3: CASSPQAGVGNTIYF
size: .
V: TRBV28
D: .
J: TRBJ1-3

DNA: TGTGCCAGCAGCCATGCCTGGGGGGATCGGGGCTACACCTTC
CDR3: CASSHAWGDRGYTF
size: .
V: TRBV3-1/TRBV3-2
D: .
J: TRBJ1-2

DNA: TGTGCCAGCAGCTGGGGACAGAAAATCTATGGCTACACCTTC
CDR3: CASSWGQKIYGYTF
size: .
V: TRBV7-2
D: TRBD1
J: TRBJ1-2

DNA: TGTGCCAGCAGTTTACCGGGGCTTCATTCACCCCTCCACTTT
CDR3: CASSLPGLHSPLHF
size: .
V: TRBV27
D: .
J: TRBJ1-6

DNA: TGTGCCAGCAGTTTACAGGGAAGGAGCTACTATGGCTACACCTTC
CDR3: CASSLQGRSYYGYTF
size: .
V: TRBV28
D: .
J: TRBJ1-2

DNA: TGTGCCAGCAGCCAAACCGGGACAGGGGGTAACGAACTGTTTTTT
CDR3: CASSQTGTGGNELFF
size: .
V: TRBV4-2
D: TRBD1
J: TRBJ1-4

DNA: TGCGCCAGCAGTGAGGGTATTGAAGCTTTCTTT
CDR3: CASSEGIEAFF
size: .
V: TRBV5-1
D: .
J: TRBJ1-1

DNA: TGTGCCAGCAGCCCTTCGGGGGAGGACAGGGGGCTTGCAGATACGCAGTATTTT
CDR3: CASSPSGEDRGLADTQYF
size: .
V: TRBV28
D: TRBD1
J: TRBJ2-3

DNA: TGTGCCCCAGGCTTCTCCAACGTCCTGACTTTC
CDR3: CAPGFSNVLTF
size: once
V: TRBV7-2
D: .
J: TRBJ2-6

DNA: TGTGCCAGTAGTACGGGGATGGGACCTCCATATGGCTACACCTTC
CDR3: CASSTGMGPPYGYTF
size: .
V: TRBV19
D: .
J: TRBJ1-2

DNA: TGTGCCACCGCAACATTCTCTGGAAACACCATATATTTT
CDR3: CATATFSGNTIYF
size: .
V: TRBV13
D: .
J: TRBJ1-3

DNA: TGCGCCAGCAGCCAAGATAGGCCAGCGGGATACGCAAAGTACTTC
CDR3: CASSQDRPAGYAKYF
size: .
V: TRBV4-3
D: TRBD2
J: TRBJ2-7

DNA: TGTGCCAGCAGCCAAGGTGCCAGGGGGAACGGGGAGCTGTTTTTT
CDR3: CASSQGARGNGELFF
size: .
V: TRBV4-2
D: TRBD1
J: TRBJ2-2

DNA: TGTGCCAGTATAGGGGCGGGACTAGCGGGGAATGAGCAGTTCTTC
CDR3: CASIGAGLAGNEQFF
size: once
V: TRBV7-9
D: TRBD2
J: TRBJ2-1

DNA: TGCGCCAGCAGTCAATCGATCAATCCCGGGACAGGGGATAATTCACCCCTCCACTTT
CDR3: CASSQSINPGTGDNSPLHF
size: .
V: TRBV23-1
D: TRBD1
J: TRBJ1-6

DNA: TGCAGGGGGGGACAGGGGCGGTTTTTT
CDR3: CRGGQGRFF
size: once
V: TRBV20-1
D: TRBD1
J: TRBJ1-4